This T cell receptor beta chain was sequenced for a study of T cells after yellow fever vaccination. Making TCR cDNA involved 5'RACE template switching, which added UMIs and a universal primer site. TCRdb re-analysed the 5' RACE reads in MiXCR, keeping a single row per CDR3 protein. The data hold about 200,000 distinct CDR3 sequences, with approximately 3.2% observed a single time. This clonotype has a count of ten or more. The antigen is not known. The study's findings and limits: Of the clonotypes, a small share occurred in both CD4 and CD8 compartments. Abundant clonotypes (contaminants from the bulk population) could be present in FACS-sorted repertoires. Most primary-vaccination clones recurred post-booster (approximately 95% CD4, over 70% CD8).

Sequenced here: CD4+ T cells sorted from PBMCs, sampled 10 days after the yellow fever booster vaccination. The sequence was obtained from a man aged 18 to 30 who received the YFV17D yellow fever vaccine.

In DNA, the CDR3 is TGTGCCAGCAGCCAAACGGGACTCCAGTCCTACGAGCAGTACTTC. Translating it yields CASSQTGLQSYEQYF. This chain links TRBV4-2 with TRBJ2-7, with D possibly matching TRBD2 (6 bases). V lost 2 bases and J lost 1, with 12 bases in between. The CDR3 spans 15 residues. Germline V gives CDR1 LGHNA, CDR2 YNFKEQ.